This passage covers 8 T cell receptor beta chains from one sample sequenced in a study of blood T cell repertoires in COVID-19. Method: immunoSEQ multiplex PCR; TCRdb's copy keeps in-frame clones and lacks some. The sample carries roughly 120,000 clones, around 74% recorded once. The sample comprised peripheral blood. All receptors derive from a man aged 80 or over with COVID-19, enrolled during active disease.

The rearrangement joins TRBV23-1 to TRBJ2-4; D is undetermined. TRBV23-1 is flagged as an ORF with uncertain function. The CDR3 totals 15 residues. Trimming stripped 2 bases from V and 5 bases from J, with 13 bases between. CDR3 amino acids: CASSQHDIYENIQYF. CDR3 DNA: TGCGCCAGCAGTCAACACGACATATACGAAAACATTCAGTACTTC.

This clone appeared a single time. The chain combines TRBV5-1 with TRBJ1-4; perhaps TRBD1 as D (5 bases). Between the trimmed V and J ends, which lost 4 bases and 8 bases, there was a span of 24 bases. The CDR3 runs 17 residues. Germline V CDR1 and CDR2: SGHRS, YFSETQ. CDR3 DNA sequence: TGCGCCAGCAGCCTGGAGGGAGGGGCCTTCCCCATCGAAAAACTGTTTTTT. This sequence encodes CASSLEGGAFPIEKLFF. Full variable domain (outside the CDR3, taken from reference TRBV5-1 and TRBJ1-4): KAGVTQTPRYLIKTRGQQVTLSCSPISGHRSVSWYQQTPGQGLQFLFEYFSETQRNKGNFPGRFSGRQFSNSRSEMNVSTLELGDSALYLCASSLEGGAFPIEKLFFGSGTQLSVL.

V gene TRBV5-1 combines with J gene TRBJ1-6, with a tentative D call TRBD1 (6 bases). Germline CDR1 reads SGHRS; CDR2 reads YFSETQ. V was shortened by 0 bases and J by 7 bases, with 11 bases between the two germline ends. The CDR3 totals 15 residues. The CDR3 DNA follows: TGCGCCAGCAGCTTGGAAGGGGGTGGGAATTCACCCCTCCACTTT. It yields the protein CASSLEGGGNSPLHF.

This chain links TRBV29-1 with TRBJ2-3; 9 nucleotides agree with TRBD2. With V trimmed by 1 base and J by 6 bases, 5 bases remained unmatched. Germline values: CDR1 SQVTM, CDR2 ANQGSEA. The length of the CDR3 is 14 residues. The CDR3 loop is CSVEGGRAMDTQYF. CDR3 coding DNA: TGCAGCGTTGAAGGCGGGAGGGCCATGGATACGCAGTATTTT.

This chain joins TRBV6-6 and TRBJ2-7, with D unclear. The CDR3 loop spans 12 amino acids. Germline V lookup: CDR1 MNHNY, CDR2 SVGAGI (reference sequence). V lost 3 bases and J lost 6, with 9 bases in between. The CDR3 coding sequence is TGTGCCAGCAGTTATTCCATGAGCGAGCAGTACTTC. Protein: CASSYSMSEQYF.

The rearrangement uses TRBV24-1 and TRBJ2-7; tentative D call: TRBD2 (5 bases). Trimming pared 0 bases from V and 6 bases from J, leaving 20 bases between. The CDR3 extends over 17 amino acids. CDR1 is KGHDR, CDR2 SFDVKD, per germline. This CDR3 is CATSDLPNPSRLSEQYF. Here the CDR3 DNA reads TGTGCCACCAGTGATTTGCCGAATCCTTCGAGACTATCCGAGCAGTACTTC.

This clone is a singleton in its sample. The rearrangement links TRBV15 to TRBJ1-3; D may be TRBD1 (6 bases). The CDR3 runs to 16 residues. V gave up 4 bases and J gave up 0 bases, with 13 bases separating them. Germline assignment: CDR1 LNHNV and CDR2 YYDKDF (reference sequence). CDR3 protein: CATSMDRVFSGNTIYF. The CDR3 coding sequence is TGTGCCACCAGCATGGACAGAGTTTTCTCTGGAAACACCATATATTTT.

The CDR3, as DNA: TGTGCCAGTAGCGGGAGGGCCCCCAGAGATACGCAGTATTTT. Amino acids: CASSGRAPRDTQYF. The genes are TRBV19 and TRBJ2-3, with TRBD2 identical over 8 bases. The CDR3 contains 14 residues. CDR1 and CDR2 (germline): LNHDA, SQIVND (reference sequence). V dropped 6 bases and J dropped 5; count of bases not matched to a gene: 7.